The sequence of this T cell receptor beta chain was determined in a study of T cell repertoires in cytomegalovirus infection. Whole-study context: Indications came from public TCR beta signatures; they pointed to CMV infection and to a matching HLA type.

This clonotype occurred many times. Its cognate antigen is unknown. The V gene lost 6 bases and the J gene lost 2 bases, with 22 bases spanning the gap. Per germline, CDR1 LNHDA and CDR2 SQIVND (reference sequence). The length of the CDR3 is 17 residues. TCRdb reanalysed the reads using MiXCR and keeps one entry per CDR3 protein. The sample yields tens of thousands of distinct CDR3 sequences, nearly 20% seen once. The chain has TRBV19 and TRBJ1-1; D gene unclear. The TCR originated in a human donor in good health (CMV status not recorded). Some clones in this sample may be carry-over from other donors' samples. Sequences were derived from CD8+ T cells from cultured PBMCs, sampled from culture after CMV antigen stimulation. CDR3 protein: CASRRDPHGEINTEAFF. CDR3 sequence (DNA): TGTGCCAGTAGACGAGACCCTCACGGAGAAATCAACACTGAAGCTTTCTTT.